This T cell receptor beta chain was captured in a study of long-term antiretroviral therapy in people with HIV. V lost 3 bases, J lost 0 bases, and 7 bases stayed unmatched. Germline assignment: CDR1 MGHDK and CDR2 SYGVNS. This CDR3 has 18 residues. General study results and limits: Repertoire composition at all time points was dominated by clones that had expanded before ART.

At survey level, the immunoSEQ assay was run in its v3.0 version. Data came from immunoSEQ multiplex PCR; TCRdb stores just in-frame clones and leaves some out. Among 25,000 to 35,000 clones listed, approximately 90% were seen once. Points on this clone: Its antigen remains unidentified.

The TCR comes from a young man with HIV. The sequenced sample was unsorted PBMCs, obtained 3.1 years after starting antiretroviral therapy. The V and J genes are TRBV25-1 and TRBJ2-6, with 8 bases aligning to TRBD1. The CDR3 here is CASSDTQGVLSGANVLTF. The CDR3 bases are TGTGCCAGCAGTGATACACAGGGGGTACTCTCTGGGGCCAACGTCCTGACTTTC. Filled out from reference TRBV25-1 and TRBJ2-6, the complete variable domain reads EADIYQTPRYLVIGTGKKITLECSQTMGHDKMYWYQQDPGMELHLIHYSYGVNSTEKGDLSSESTVSRIRTEHFPLTLESARPSHTSQYLCASSDTQGVLSGANVLTFGAGSRLTVL.